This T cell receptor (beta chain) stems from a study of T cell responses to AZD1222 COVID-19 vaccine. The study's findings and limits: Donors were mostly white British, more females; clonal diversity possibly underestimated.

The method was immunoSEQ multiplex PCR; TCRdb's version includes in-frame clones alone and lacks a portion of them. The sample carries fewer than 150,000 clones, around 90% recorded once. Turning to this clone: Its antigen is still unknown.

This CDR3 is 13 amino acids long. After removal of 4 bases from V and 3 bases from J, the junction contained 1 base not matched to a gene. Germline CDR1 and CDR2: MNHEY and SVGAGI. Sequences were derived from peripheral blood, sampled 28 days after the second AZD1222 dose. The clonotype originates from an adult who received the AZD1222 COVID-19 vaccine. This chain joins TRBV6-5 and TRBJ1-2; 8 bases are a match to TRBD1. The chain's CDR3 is CASSWGQDYGYTF. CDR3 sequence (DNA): TGTGCCAGCAGTTGGGGACAGGACTATGGCTACACCTTC.